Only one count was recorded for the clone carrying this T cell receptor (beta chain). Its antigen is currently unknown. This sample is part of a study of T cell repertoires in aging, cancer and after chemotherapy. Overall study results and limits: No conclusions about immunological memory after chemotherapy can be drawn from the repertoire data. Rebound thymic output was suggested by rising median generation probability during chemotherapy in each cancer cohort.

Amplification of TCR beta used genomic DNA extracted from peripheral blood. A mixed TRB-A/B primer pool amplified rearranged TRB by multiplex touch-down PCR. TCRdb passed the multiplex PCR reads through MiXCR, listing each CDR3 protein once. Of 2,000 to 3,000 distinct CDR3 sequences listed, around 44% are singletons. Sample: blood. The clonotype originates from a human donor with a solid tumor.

The CDR3 nucleotides read TGTGCCAGCAGCTCACTGGGGGACTTCTACAATGAGCAGTTCTTC. Translation: CASSSLGDFYNEQFF. J is TRBJ2-1 and V is TRBV7-9, with a possible D match to TRBD2 (6 bases). The CDR3 extends over 15 amino acids. With 4 bases removed from V and 3 bases from J, the gap between germline ends came to 13 bases. The germline V gene encodes CDR1 SEHNR and CDR2 FQNEAQ (reference sequence).